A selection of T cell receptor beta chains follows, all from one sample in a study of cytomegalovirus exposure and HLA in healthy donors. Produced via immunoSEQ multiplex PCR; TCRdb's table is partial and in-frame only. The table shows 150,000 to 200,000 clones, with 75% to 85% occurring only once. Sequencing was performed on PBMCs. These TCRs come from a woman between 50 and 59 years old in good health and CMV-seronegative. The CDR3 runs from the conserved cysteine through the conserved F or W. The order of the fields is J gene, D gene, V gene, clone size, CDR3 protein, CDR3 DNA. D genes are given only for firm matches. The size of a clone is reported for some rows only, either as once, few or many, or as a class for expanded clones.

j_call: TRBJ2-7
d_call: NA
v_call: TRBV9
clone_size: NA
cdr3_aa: CASSGGGARQYF
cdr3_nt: TGTGCCAGCAGCGGAGGGGGGGCCAGGCAGTACTTC

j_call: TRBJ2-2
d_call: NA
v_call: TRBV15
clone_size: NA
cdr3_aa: CATSRAGEDTGELFF
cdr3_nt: TGTGCCACCAGCAGAGCGGGGGAGGACACCGGGGAGCTGTTTTTT

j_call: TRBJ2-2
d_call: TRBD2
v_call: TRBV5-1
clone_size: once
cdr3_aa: CASAPGGTNTGELFF
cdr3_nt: TGCGCCAGCGCCCCGGGGGGAACGAACACCGGGGAGCTGTTTTTT

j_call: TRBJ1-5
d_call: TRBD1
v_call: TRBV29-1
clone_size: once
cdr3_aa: CSVGTGGSQPQHF
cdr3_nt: TGCAGCGTCGGCACAGGGGGCAGTCAGCCCCAGCATTTT

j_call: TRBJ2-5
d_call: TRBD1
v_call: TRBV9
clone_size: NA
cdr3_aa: CASSGGRGQGETQYF
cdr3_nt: TGTGCCAGCAGCGGGGGCAGGGGGCAGGGAGAGACCCAGTACTTC

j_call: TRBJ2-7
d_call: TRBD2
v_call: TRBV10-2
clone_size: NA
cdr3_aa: CASSNAWTSGGAYQQYF
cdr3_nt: TGCGCCAGCAGTAACGCCTGGACTAGCGGGGGGGCCTATCAGCAGTACTTC

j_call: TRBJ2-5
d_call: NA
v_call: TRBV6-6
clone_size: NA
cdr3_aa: CASDNRAQGETQYF
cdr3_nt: TGTGCCAGCGACAACCGGGCGCAGGGAGAGACCCAGTACTTC

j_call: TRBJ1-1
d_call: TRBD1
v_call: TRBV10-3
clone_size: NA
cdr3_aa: CAISEGQGAYTEAFF
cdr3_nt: TGTGCCATCAGTGAGGGGCAGGGGGCGTACACTGAAGCTTTCTTT

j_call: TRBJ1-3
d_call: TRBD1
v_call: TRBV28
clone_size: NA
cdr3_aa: CASGQDRVGNTIYF
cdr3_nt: TGTGCCAGCGGACAGGACAGGGTTGGAAACACCATATATTTT

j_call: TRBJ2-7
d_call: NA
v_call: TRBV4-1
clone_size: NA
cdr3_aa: CASSQDRGFTHEQYF
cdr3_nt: TGCGCCAGCAGCCAAGATCGGGGATTTACCCACGAGCAGTACTTC

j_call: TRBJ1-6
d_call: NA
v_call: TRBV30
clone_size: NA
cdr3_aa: CAWRRGDNSPLHF
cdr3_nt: TGTGCCTGGAGACGGGGGGATAATTCACCCCTCCACTTT

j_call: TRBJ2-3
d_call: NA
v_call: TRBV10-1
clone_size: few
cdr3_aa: CASKLGDTQYF
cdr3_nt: TGCGCCAGCAAACTAGGAGATACGCAGTATTTT

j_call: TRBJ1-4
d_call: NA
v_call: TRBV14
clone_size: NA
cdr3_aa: CASSQQRVTTNEKLFF
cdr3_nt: TGTGCCAGCAGCCAACAACGAGTTACAACTAATGAAAAACTGTTTTTT

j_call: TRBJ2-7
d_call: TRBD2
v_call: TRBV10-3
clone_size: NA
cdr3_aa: CAISESRESYEQYF
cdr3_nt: TGTGCCATCAGTGAGTCGCGGGAGTCCTACGAGCAGTACTTC

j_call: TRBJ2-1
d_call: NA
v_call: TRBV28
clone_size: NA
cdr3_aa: CASSPLQGDSYNEQFF
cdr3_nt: TGTGCCAGCAGTCCCCTACAGGGCGACTCCTACAATGAGCAGTTCTTC

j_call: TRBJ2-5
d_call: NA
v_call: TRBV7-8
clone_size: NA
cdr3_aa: CASSPWTTPGETQYF
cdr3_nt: TGTGCCAGCAGCCCCTGGACTACCCCGGGGGAGACCCAGTACTTC

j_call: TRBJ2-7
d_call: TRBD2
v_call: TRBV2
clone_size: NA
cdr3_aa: CASRGFSGRVHEQYF
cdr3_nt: TGTGCCAGCAGGGGTTTTAGCGGGAGGGTTCACGAGCAGTACTTC

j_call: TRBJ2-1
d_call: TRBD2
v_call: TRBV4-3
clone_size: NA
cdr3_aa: CASSPGTSEVMGQFF
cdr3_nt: TGCGCCAGCAGCCCCGGGACTAGCGAGGTCATGGGGCAGTTCTTC

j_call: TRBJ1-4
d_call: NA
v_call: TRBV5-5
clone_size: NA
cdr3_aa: CASSLAKGREKLFF
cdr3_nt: TGTGCCAGCAGCTTGGCGAAGGGGCGTGAAAAACTGTTTTTT

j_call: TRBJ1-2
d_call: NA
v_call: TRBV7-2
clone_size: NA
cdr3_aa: CASSSRDLYGYTF
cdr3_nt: TGTGCCAGCAGCAGCAGGGATCTCTATGGCTACACCTTC

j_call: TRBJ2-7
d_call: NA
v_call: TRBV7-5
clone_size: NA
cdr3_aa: CATAPRPNSYEQYF
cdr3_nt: TGTGCCACCGCGCCGCGGCCCAACTCCTACGAGCAGTACTTC

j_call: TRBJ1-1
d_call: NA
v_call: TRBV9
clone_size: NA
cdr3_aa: CASSPGRGEMNTEAFF
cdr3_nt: TGTGCCAGCAGCCCTGGACGGGGGGAAATGAACACTGAAGCTTTCTTT

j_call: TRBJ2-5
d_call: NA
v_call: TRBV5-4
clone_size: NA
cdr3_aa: CASTDRYQETQYF
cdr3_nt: TGTGCCAGCACCGACAGGTACCAAGAGACCCAGTACTTC

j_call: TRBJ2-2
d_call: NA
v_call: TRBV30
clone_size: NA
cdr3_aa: CAWSVGNTGELFF
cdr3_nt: TGTGCCTGGAGTGTCGGGAACACCGGGGAGCTGTTTTTT

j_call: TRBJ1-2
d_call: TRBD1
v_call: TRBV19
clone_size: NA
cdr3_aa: CASTTDREAYGYTF
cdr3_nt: TGTGCCAGTACCACGGACAGGGAGGCCTATGGCTACACCTTC

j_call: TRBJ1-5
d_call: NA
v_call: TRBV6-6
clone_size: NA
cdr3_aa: CASTGRGGNQPQHF
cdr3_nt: TGTGCCAGCACCGGGAGGGGGGGCAATCAGCCCCAGCATTTT

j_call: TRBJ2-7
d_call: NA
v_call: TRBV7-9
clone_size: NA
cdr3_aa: CASSFWRFDDEQYF
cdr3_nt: TGTGCCAGCAGCTTTTGGAGGTTTGACGACGAGCAGTACTTC

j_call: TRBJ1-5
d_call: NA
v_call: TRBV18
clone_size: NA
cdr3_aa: CASSPLGDINQPQHF
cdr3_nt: TGTGCCAGCTCACCACTCGGGGATATCAATCAGCCCCAGCATTTT

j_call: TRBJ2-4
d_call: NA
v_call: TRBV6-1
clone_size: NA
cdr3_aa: CASSEAPRAKNIQYF
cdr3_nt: TGTGCCAGCAGTGAAGCTCCGAGAGCCAAAAACATTCAGTACTTC

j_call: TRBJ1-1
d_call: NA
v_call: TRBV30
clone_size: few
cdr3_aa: CAHSIQGVTEAFF
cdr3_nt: TGTGCCCATAGTATACAGGGCGTAACTGAAGCTTTCTTT

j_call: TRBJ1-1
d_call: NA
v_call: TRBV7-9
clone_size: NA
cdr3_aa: CASSNLGGGTEAFF
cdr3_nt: TGTGCCAGCAGCAACCTCGGGGGTGGCACTGAAGCTTTCTTT

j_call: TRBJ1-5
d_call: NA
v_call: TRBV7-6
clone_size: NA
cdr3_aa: CASSESLGNQPQHF
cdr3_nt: TGTGCCAGCAGTGAGAGTTTAGGCAATCAGCCCCAGCATTTT

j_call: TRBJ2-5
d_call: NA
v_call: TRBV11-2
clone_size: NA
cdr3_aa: CASRPAGETQYF
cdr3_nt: TGTGCCAGCAGACCGGCGGGGGAGACCCAGTACTTC

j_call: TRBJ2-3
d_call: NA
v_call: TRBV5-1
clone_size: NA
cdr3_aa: CASSLGGSDTQYF
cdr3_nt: TGCGCCAGCAGCTTGGGAGGGTCAGATACGCAGTATTTT

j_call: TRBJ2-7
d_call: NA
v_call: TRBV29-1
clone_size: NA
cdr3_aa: CSVERDGSSYEQYF
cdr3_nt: TGCAGCGTTGAAAGGGACGGGAGCTCCTACGAGCAGTACTTC

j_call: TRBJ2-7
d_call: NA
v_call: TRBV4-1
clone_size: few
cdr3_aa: CASSQEGLGGRDEQYF
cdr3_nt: TGCGCCAGCAGCCAAGAAGGTCTGGGGGGGCGCGACGAGCAGTACTTC

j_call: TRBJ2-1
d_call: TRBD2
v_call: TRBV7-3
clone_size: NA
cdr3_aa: CASSLTGLALNLSSYNEQFF
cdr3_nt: TGTGCCAGCAGCTTAACGGGACTAGCGCTAAACCTGAGCTCCTACAATGAGCAGTTCTTC

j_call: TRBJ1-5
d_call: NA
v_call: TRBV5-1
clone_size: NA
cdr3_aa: CASGLEGLGNQPQHF
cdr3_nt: TGCGCCAGCGGCTTGGAGGGGCTCGGCAATCAGCCCCAGCATTTT

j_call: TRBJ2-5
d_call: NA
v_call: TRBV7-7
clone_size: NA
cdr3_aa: CASSLTQGMKTQYF
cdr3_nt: TGTGCCAGCAGCTTAACCCAGGGTATGAAGACCCAGTACTTC

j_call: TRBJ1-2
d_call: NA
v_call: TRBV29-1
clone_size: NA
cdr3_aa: CSVEEFRLSTERHGYTF
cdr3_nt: TGCAGCGTTGAAGAATTTCGTCTTTCCACAGAAAGACATGGCTACACCTTC

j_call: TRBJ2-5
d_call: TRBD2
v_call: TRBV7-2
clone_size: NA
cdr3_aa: CASTSPRTSVSGGETQYF
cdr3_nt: TGTGCCAGCACTTCGCCTAGGACTAGCGTAAGCGGGGGAGAGACCCAGTACTTC

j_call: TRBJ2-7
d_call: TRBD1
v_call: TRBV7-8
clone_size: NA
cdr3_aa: CASGFGQGAGRQYF
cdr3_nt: TGTGCCAGCGGATTTGGGCAGGGGGCTGGGAGACAGTACTTC

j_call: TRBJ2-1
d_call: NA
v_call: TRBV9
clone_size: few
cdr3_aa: CASSVGGSQEQFF
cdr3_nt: TGTGCCAGCAGCGTAGGCGGCAGTCAGGAGCAGTTCTTC

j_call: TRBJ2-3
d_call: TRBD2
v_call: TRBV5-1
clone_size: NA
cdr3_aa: CASSSGLGRTDTQYF
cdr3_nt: TGCGCCAGCAGCTCCGGACTAGGGCGCACAGATACGCAGTATTTT

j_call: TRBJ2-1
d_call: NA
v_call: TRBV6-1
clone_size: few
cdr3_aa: CASSLEGYEQFF
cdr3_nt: TGTGCCAGCAGTCTTGAGGGTTATGAGCAGTTCTTC

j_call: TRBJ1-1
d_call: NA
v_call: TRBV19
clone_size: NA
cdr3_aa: CASSDTGTPNTEAFF
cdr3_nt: TGTGCCAGTAGTGATACCGGGACACCAAACACTGAAGCTTTCTTT